One sample yielded the 10 T cell receptor beta chains listed below, sequenced in a study of T cell responses to AZD1222 COVID-19 vaccine. Repertoires were generated with immunoSEQ multiplex PCR, while TCRdb's copy carries only in-frame clones and drops some. The sample has more than 70,000 clones; under 95% are singletons. The source was peripheral blood, collected 28 days after the second AZD1222 dose. The receptors stem from an adult who received the AZD1222 COVID-19 vaccine.

V gene TRBV6-2 or TRBV6-3 combines with J gene TRBJ2-1; TRBD2 matches at 8 bases. Trimming removed 2 bases from V and 4 bases from J; junction bases left unmatched: 4. The CDR3 contains 15 residues. Germline V CDR1 and CDR2: MNHEY, SVGEGT. CDR3 sequence: CASSYTGTSYNEQFF. The CDR3 bases are TGTGCCAGCAGTTACACCGGGACTAGTTACAATGAGCAGTTCTTC.

The V and J genes are TRBV25-1 and TRBJ2-3; D is uncertain. CDR1 and CDR2 from the germline V gene are MGHDK and SYGVNS. V shed 4 bases and J shed 3 bases, with 14 bases lying between them. The length of the CDR3 is 15 residues. The CDR3 nucleotides are TGTGCCAGCAGTGGATACACCTCTGAGACAGATACGCAGTATTTT. Amino acid sequence: CASSGYTSETDTQYF.

This clone was picked up one time. The chain has TRBV6-5 and TRBJ1-6, with 9 nucleotides matching TRBD1. The CDR3 spans 14 residues. Germline V gene sequence: CDR1 MNHEY, CDR2 SVGAGI. Losses at the gene ends were 6 bases for V and 8 bases for J; bases not matched to a gene: 5. CDR3 residues: CASSRTGDDSPLHF. In DNA, the CDR3 is TGTGCCAGCAGCAGGACAGGGGACGATTCACCCCTCCACTTT.

The rearrangement joins TRBV28 to TRBJ2-7, with 9 positions matching TRBD1. The CDR3 sequence is 15 residues long. Germline V CDR1 and CDR2: MDHEN, SYDVKM. V lost 4 bases to trimming and J lost 3 bases; unmatched junction nucleotides: 7. CDR3 sequence (DNA): TGTGCCAGCAGTTCGCCCGGGACAGGGTTCTACGAGCAGTACTTC. It codes for CASSSPGTGFYEQYF. Filled out from reference TRBV28 and TRBJ2-7, the complete variable domain reads DVKVTQSSRYLVKRTGEKVFLECVQDMDHENMFWYRQDPGLGLRLIYFSYDVKMKEKGDIPEGYSVSREKKERFSLILESASTNQTSMYLCASSSPGTGFYEQYFGPGTRLTVT.

This chain joins TRBV13 and TRBJ2-7; D gene ambiguous. Germline CDR1 and CDR2: PRHDT and FYEKMQ (reference sequence). The CDR3 runs to 12 residues. Trimming took off 5 bases at V and 6 bases at J, with 11 bases between the two ends. CDR3 loop: CASSQTSGEQYF. The CDR3 DNA follows: TGTGCCAGCAGCCAAACATCGGGCGAGCAGTACTTC.

DNA of the CDR3: TGTGCCACCAGCAGAGGCGACCCCTGGGGCAATCAGCCCCAGCATTTT. It specifies CATSRGDPWGNQPQHF. The chain couples TRBV15 to TRBJ1-5; D gene ambiguous. The CDR3 spans 16 residues. V was shortened by 1 base and J by 2 bases, with 12 bases between the two germline ends. The germline gives CDR1 LNHNV, CDR2 YYDKDF (reference sequence).

The chain carries TRBV27 and TRBJ1-6; no clear D gene. V shed 4 bases and J shed 7 bases, with 8 bases lying between them. In germline, CDR1 is MNHEY, CDR2 SMNVEV (reference sequence). The CDR3 consists of 13 residues. CDR3 sequence reads: CASSWATNSPLHF. The DNA of the CDR3 is TGTGCCAGCAGTTGGGCTACGAATTCACCCCTCCACTTT.

As to this clone: Other DNA sequences in the sample encode the same CDR3. This chain uses TRBV11-3 with TRBJ1-1; tentatively, D is TRBD1 (5 bases). Germline-derived CDR1 and CDR2 are SGHNT and YENEEA. Deletions cut 4 bases from V and 1 base from J, with 7 bases between. This CDR3 has 13 residues. DNA for the CDR3: TGTGCCAGCAGCTCGGGACGGAACACTGAAGCTTTCTTT. Amino acid sequence: CASSSGRNTEAFF.

J is TRBJ2-3 and V is TRBV5-1; D is unresolved. The CDR3 totals 17 residues. Trimming left V 0 bases short and J 2 bases short, with 16 bases between. Germline lookup yields CDR1 SGHRS and CDR2 YFSETQ. The CDR3 DNA reads as TGCGCCAGCAGCTTGGTCTCGGCGGAAGCCTTCACAGATACGCAGTATTTT. Its translation: CASSLVSAEAFTDTQYF.

This clone was recorded only once. This chain uses TRBV7-8 with TRBJ2-7, with D perhaps matching TRBD2 (6 bases). V lost 5 bases to trimming and J lost 0 bases, with 17 bases between them. Per the germline V gene, CDR1 is SGHVS and CDR2 is FQNEAQ. This CDR3 comprises 16 residues. The CDR3 sequence is CASSPITSGSSYEQYF. DNA for the CDR3: TGTGCCAGCAGCCCAATCACTTCCGGGAGCTCCTACGAGCAGTACTTC.